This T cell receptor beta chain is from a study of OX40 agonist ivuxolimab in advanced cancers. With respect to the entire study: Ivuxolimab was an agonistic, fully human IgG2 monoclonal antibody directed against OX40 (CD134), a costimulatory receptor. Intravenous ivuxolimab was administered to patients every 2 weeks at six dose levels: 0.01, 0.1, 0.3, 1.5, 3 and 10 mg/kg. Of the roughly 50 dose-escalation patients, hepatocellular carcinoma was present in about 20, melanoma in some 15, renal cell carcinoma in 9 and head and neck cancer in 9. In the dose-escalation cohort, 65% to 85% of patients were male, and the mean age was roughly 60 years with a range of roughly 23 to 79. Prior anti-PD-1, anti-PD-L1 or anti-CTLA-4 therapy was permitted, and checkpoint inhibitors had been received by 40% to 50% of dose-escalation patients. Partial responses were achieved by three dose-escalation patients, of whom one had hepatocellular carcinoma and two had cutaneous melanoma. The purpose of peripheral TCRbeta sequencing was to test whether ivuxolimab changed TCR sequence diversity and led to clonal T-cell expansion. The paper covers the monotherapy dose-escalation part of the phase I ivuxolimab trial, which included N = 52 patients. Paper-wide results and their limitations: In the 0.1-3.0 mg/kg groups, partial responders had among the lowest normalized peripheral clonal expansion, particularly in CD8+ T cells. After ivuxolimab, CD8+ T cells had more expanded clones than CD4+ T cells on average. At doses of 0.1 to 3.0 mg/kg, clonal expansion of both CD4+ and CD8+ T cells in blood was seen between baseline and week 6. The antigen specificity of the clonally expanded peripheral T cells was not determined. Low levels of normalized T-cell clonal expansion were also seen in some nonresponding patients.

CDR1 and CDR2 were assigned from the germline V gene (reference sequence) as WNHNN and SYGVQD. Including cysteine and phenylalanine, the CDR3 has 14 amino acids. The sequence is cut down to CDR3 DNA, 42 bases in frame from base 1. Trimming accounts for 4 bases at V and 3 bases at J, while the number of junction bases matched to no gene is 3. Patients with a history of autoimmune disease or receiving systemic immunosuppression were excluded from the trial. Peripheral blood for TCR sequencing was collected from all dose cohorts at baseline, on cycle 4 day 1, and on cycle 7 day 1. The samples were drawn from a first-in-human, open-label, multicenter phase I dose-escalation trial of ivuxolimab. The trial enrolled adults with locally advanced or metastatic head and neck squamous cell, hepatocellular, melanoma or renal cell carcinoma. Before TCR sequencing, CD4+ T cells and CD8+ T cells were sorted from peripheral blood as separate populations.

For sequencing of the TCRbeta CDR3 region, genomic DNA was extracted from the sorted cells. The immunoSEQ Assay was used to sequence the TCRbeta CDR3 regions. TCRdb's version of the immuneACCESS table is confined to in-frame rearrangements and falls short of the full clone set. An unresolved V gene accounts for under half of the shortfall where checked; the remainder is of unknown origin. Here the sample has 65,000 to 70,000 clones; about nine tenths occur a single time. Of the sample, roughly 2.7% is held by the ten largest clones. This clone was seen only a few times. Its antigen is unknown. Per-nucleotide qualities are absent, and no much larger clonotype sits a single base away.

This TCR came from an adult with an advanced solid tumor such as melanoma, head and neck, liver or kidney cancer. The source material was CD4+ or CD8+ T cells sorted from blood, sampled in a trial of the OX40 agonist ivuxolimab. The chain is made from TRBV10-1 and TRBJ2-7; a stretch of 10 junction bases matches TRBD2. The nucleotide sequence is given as TGCGCCAGCAGTGCCGGGACTAGCGTCTACGAGCAGTACTTC. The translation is CASSAGTSVYEQYF.